The rows below give T cell receptor beta chains drawn from one sample of a study of blood T cell repertoires in COVID-19. Clones were read by immunoSEQ multiplex PCR, and TCRdb kept only the in-frame ones, dropping some. The data hold about 400,000 clones, with approximately 86% observed a single time. Sequences were obtained from peripheral blood. The origin of the receptors is a human donor in a cohort sampled during active COVID-19. The CDR3 runs from the conserved cysteine through the conserved F or W. A D gene is named only where the DNA matches it firmly. Not all rows give a size; the values are once, few, many and, for expanded clones, a class.

d_call	j_call	v_call	clone_size	cdr3_aa	cdr3_nt
TRBD1	TRBJ1-6	TRBV7-2	-	CASSSALPGQGNSPLHF	TGTGCCAGCAGCTCCGCCCTCCCGGGACAGGGGAATTCACCCCTCCACTTT
-	TRBJ1-2	TRBV7-9	-	CASSLQQNGYTF	TGTGCCAGCAGCTTGCAACAAAATGGCTACACCTTC
-	TRBJ2-4	TRBV27	-	CASSLLRDLTKNIQYF	TGTGCCAGCAGTTTATTACGGGATTTAACCAAAAACATTCAGTACTTC
-	TRBJ1-2	TRBV3-1/TRBV3-2	-	CASSRGDHNYGYTF	TGTGCCAGCAGCCGGGGGGATCACAACTATGGCTACACCTTC
-	TRBJ2-7	TRBV28	few	CASSRGSVPEQYF	TGTGCCAGCAGTCGGGGAAGCGTACCCGAGCAGTACTTC
TRBD2	TRBJ2-1	TRBV9	once	CASSRSGSGTSGEYNEQFF	TGTGCCAGCAGTCGTAGTGGGTCCGGGACTAGCGGGGAGTACAATGAGCAGTTCTTC
TRBD1	TRBJ2-1	TRBV10-1	-	CASYHRDRESNEQFF	TGCGCCAGCTACCACCGGGACAGGGAATCCAATGAGCAGTTCTTC
-	TRBJ1-2	TRBV20-1	-	CSASSSNYGYTF	TGCAGTGCTAGTTCCTCTAACTATGGCTACACCTTC
-	TRBJ2-3	TRBV5-6	-	CASSFIGTVTDTQYF	TGTGCCAGCAGCTTTATAGGGACTGTCACAGATACGCAGTATTTT
TRBD2	TRBJ2-3	TRBV3-1/TRBV3-2	-	CASSQGAGGQDTQYF	TGTGCCAGCAGCCAAGGGGCGGGGGGCCAAGATACGCAGTATTTT
-	TRBJ2-7	TRBV11-2	-	CASSFTGPREQYF	TGTGCCAGCAGCTTCACCGGTCCGAGGGAGCAGTACTTC
-	TRBJ1-2	TRBV20-1	-	CSADTDYGYTF	TGCAGTGCCGACACGGACTATGGCTACACCTTC
TRBD1	TRBJ2-7	TRBV7-2	-	CASSPRQGAAYEQYF	TGTGCCAGCAGCCCGCGACAGGGGGCCGCCTACGAGCAGTACTTC
TRBD1	TRBJ1-4	TRBV10-3	-	CAIREGAVEKLFF	TGTGCCATCAGGGAGGGGGCCGTTGAAAAACTGTTTTTT
-	TRBJ1-6	TRBV30	-	CAWSVRAGGWLHF	TGTGCCTGGAGTGTACGGGCCGGGGGTTGGCTCCACTTT
-	TRBJ2-2	TRBV24-1	-	CATSDPGTLNTGELFF	TGTGCCACCAGTGATCCTGGGACACTGAACACCGGGGAGCTGTTTTTT
TRBD2	TRBJ2-1	TRBV27	-	CASSLSQAGGTEQFF	TGTGCCAGCAGTTTATCGCAAGCGGGAGGGACTGAGCAGTTCTTC